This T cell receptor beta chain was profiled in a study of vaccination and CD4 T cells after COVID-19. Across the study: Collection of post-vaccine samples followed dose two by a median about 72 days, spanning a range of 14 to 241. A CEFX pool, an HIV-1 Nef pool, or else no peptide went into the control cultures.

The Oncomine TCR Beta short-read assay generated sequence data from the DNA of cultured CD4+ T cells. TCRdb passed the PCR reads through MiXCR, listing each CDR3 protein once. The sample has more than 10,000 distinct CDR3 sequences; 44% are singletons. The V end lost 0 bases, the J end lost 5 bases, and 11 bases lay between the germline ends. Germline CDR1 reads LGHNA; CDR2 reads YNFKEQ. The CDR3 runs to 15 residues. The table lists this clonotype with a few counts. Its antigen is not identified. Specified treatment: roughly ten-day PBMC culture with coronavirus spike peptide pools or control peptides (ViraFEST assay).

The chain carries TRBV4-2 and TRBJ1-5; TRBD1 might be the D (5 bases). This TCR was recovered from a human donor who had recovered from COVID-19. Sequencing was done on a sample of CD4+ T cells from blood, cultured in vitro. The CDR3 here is CASSQDGGEHQPQHF. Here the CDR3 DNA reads TGTGCCAGCAGCCAAGATGGGGGGGAGCATCAGCCCCAGCATTTT.